The 7 T cell receptor beta chains given below trace back to one sample, sequenced in a study of T cell changes during pregnancy in multiple sclerosis. Repertoires were generated with immunoSEQ multiplex PCR, while TCRdb's copy carries only in-frame clones and drops some. The table records about 59,000 clones, approximately 90% of them present only once. Sequenced input: peripheral blood from another person, used as feeder cells. These receptor sequences come from a human donor whose cells served as feeder cells for cultures in a pregnancy study.

In the case of this clone: The sample contains more than one DNA sequence encoding this CDR3. The V and J genes are TRBV19 and TRBJ1-5; D not certain. Germline V gene lookup returns CDR1 LNHDA and CDR2 SQIVND (reference sequence). The CDR3 extends over 13 amino acids. V was pared by 2 bases and J by 7 bases, with 9 bases between. The CDR3 protein is CASSISGSQPQHF. CDR3 nucleotides: TGTGCCAGTAGTATATCAGGCTCCCAGCCCCAGCATTTT.

The CDR3 sequence: CASSLTGTQGMSYTF. CDR3 sequence (DNA): TGTGCCAGCAGTTTAACCGGGACACAAGGGATGAGCTACACCTTC. The V call is TRBV28, the J call TRBJ1-2; D is possibly TRBD1 (6 bases). Trimming left V 2 bases short and J 9 bases short, with 19 bases between. The CDR3 contains 15 residues. Germline loops: CDR1 MDHEN, CDR2 SYDVKM.

This sequence joins TRBV15 and TRBJ2-1, with 8 bases aligning to TRBD1. The germline CDR1 and CDR2 sequences are LNHNV and YYDKDF (reference sequence). This CDR3 comprises 15 residues. The V gene end was trimmed by 5 bases and the J gene end by 3 bases; junction bases not matched to a gene: 6. CDR3 sequence (DNA): TGTGCCACCAGCGGAGGAGGACAGGGCTACAATGAGCAGTTCTTC. Amino acids: CATSGGGQGYNEQFF.

This rearrangement joins TRBV27 to TRBJ1-2, with D tentatively TRBD1 (6 bases). Trimming left V 3 bases short and J 6 bases short, with 11 bases between. Germline V gene lookup returns CDR1 MNHEY and CDR2 SMNVEV (reference sequence). This CDR3 comprises 13 residues. CDR3 sequence: CASSFRGTDGYTF. In DNA, the CDR3 is TGTGCCAGCAGTTTTAGGGGGACCGATGGCTACACCTTC.

This chain links TRBV7-6 with TRBJ2-5; tentative D call: TRBD1 (6 bases). Trimming took 5 bases from V and 5 from J, leaving 15 bases between them. Germline V CDR1 and CDR2: SGHVS, FNYEAQ. The CDR3 length is 14 residues. CDR3 region: CASSPFEGEETQYF. CDR3 nucleotide sequence: TGTGCCAGCAGCCCTTTCGAGGGGGAGGAGACCCAGTACTTC.

This chain connects TRBV6-6 to TRBJ1-5, with a weak D call TRBD1 (5 bases). CDR3 length: 12 residues. CDR1 and CDR2 from the germline V gene are MNHNY and SVGAGI (reference sequence). Trimming cost V 7 bases and J 15 bases, with 19 bases left between them. Written as DNA, the CDR3 is TGTGCCAGCACTCCTACGCGGGGGGGGTGGCATTTT. Translation: CASTPTRGGWHF.

The CDR3 DNA reads TGTGCCAGCAGGAGCGGGACAGGGGCACCGAACACTGAAGCTTTCTTT. Its protein product is CASRSGTGAPNTEAFF. The rearrangement links TRBV6-6 to TRBJ1-1; 10 bases are a match to TRBD1. The CDR3 runs to 16 residues. Germline lookup yields CDR1 MNHNY and CDR2 SVGAGI (reference sequence). Trimming took 6 bases from V and 1 from J; bases not matched to a gene: 8.